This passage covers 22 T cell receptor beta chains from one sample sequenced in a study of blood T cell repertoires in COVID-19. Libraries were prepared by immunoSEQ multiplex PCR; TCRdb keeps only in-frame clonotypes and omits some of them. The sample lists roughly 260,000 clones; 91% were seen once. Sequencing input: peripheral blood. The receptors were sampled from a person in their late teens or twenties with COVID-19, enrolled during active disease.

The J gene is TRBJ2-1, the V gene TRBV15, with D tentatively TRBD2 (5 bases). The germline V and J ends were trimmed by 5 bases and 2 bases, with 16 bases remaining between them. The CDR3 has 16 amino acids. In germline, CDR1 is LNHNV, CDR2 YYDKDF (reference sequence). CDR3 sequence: CATSAEWSGAYNEQFF. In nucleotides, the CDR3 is TGTGCCACCAGCGCCGAGTGGAGCGGAGCCTACAATGAGCAGTTCTTC. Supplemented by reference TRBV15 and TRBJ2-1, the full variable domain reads DAMVIQNPRYQVTQFGKPVTLSCSQTLNHNVMYWYQQKSSQAPKLLFHYYDKDFNNEADTPDNFQSRRPNTSFCFLDIRSPGLGDTAMYLCATSAEWSGAYNEQFFGPGTRLTVL.

This CDR3 reads CASSLQTTVGTDTQYF. Here the CDR3 DNA reads TGTGCCAGCAGTTTACAAACTACTGTCGGCACAGATACGCAGTATTTT. The chain links TRBV28 to TRBJ2-3; D gene unclear. V lost 2 bases and J 1 base, leaving 13 bases between the germline ends. Germline CDR1 reads MDHEN; CDR2 reads SYDVKM. The CDR3 has 16 residues.

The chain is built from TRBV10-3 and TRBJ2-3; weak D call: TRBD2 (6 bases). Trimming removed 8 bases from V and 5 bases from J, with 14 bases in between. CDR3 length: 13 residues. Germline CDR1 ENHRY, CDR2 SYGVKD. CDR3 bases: TGTGCCATCGAAGAGGTGGGAGGAGATACGCAGTATTTT. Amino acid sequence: CAIEEVGGDTQYF.

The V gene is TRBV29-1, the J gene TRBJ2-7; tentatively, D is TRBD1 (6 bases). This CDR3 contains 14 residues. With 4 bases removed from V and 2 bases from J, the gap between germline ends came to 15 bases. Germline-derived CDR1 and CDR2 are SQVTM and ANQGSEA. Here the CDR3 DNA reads TGCAGCGTTGTGTCCGGGACAACTACCTACGAGCAGTACTTC. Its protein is CSVVSGTTTYEQYF.

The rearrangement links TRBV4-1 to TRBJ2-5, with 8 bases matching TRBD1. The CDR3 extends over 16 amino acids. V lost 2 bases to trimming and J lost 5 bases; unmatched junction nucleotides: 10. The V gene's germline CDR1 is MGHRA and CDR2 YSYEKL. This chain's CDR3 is CASSQPVSGGSETQYF. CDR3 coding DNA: TGCGCCAGCAGCCAACCAGTCTCAGGGGGCTCGGAGACCCAGTACTTC.

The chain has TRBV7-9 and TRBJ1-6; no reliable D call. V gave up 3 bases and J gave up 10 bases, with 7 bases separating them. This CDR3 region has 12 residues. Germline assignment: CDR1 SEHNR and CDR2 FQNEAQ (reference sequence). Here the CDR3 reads CASSFGGSPLHF. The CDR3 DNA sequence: TGTGCCAGCAGCTTCGGAGGGTCACCCCTCCACTTT. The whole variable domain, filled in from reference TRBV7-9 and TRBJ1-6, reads DTGVSQNPRHKITKRGQNVTFRCDPISEHNRLYWYRQTLGQGPEFLTYFQNEAQLEKSRLLSDRFSAERPKGSFSTLEIQRTEQGDSAMYLCASSFGGSPLHFGNGTRLTVT.

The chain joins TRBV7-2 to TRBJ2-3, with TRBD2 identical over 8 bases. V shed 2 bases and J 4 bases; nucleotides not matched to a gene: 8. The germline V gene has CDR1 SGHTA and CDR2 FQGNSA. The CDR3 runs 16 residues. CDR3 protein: CASSLQSAGGADTQYF. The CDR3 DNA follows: TGTGCCAGCAGCTTACAATCGGCGGGAGGTGCAGATACGCAGTATTTT.

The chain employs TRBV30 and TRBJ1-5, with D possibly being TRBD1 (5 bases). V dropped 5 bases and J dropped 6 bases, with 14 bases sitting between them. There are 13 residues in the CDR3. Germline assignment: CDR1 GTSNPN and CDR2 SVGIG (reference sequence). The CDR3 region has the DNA TGTGCCTGGGCCAGGGCTTCCACTCAGCCCCAGCATTTT. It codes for CAWARASTQPQHF.

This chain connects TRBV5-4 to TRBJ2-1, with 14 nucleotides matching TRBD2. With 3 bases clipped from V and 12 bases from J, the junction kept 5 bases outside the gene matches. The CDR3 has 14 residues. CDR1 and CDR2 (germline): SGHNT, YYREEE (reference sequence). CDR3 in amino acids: CASSSGLAGVRQFF. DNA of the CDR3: TGTGCCAGCAGCTCGGGACTAGCGGGAGTAAGGCAGTTCTTC.

The CDR3 bases are TGCGCCAGCAGCTCCGACAGGGGGACTAATGAAAAACTGTTTTTT. Protein: CASSSDRGTNEKLFF. The chain has TRBV5-1 and TRBJ1-4; 9 nucleotides agree with TRBD1. Germline CDR1 SGHRS, CDR2 YFSETQ. With 3 bases clipped from V and 2 bases from J, the junction kept 2 bases outside the gene matches. The CDR3 has 15 amino acids.

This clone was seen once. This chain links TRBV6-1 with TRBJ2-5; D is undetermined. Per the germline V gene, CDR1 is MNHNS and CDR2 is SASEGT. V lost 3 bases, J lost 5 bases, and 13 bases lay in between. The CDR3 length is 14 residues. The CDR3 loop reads CASSERQRSETQYF. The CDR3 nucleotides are TGTGCCAGCAGTGAGAGGCAGCGTTCGGAGACCCAGTACTTC.

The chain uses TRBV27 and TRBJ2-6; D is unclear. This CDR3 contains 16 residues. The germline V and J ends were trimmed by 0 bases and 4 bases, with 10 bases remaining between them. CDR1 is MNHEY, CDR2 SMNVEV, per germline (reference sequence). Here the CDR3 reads CASSLSKSFGANVLTF. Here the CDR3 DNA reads TGTGCCAGCAGTTTATCGAAGAGCTTCGGGGCCAACGTCCTGACTTTC.

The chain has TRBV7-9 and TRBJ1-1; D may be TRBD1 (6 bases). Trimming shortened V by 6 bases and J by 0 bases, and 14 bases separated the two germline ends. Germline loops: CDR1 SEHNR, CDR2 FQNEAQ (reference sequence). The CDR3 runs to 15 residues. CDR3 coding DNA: TGTGCCAGCAGTGCCCTAGACAGGCTGAACACTGAAGCTTTCTTT. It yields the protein CASSALDRLNTEAFF.

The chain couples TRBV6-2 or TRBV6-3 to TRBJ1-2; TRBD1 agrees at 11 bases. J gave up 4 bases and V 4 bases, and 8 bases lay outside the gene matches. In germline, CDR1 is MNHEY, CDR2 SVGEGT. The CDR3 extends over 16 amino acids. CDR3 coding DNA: TGTGCCAGCAGTTCCGGACAGGGGGCGCAGAGCTATGGCTACACCTTC. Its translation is CASSSGQGAQSYGYTF.

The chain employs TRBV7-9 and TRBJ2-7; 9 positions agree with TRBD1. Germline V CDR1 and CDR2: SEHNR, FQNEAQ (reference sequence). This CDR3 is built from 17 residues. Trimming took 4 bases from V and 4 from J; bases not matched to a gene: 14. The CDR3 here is CASSSRGPRDRVYEQYF. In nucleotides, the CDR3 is TGTGCCAGCAGCTCCAGGGGTCCCCGGGACAGGGTGTACGAGCAGTACTTC. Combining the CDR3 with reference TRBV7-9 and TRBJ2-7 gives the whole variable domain DTGVSQNPRHKITKRGQNVTFRCDPISEHNRLYWYRQTLGQGPEFLTYFQNEAQLEKSRLLSDRFSAERPKGSFSTLEIQRTEQGDSAMYLCASSSRGPRDRVYEQYFGPGTRLTVT.

CDR3 protein: CASSQDDRPGGWELFF. DNA for the CDR3: TGCGCCAGCAGCCAAGACGACAGACCCGGGGGGTGGGAGCTGTTTTTT. This sequence joins TRBV4-1 and TRBJ2-2, with 7 nucleotides matching TRBD2. Trimming removed 0 bases from V and 9 bases from J; junction bases left unmatched: 10. In germline, CDR1 is MGHRA, CDR2 YSYEKL. CDR3 size: 16 residues.

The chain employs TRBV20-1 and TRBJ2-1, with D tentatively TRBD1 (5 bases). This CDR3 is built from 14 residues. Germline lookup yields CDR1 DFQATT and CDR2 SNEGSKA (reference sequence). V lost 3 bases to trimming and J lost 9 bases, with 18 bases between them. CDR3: CSASGGSPRGEQFF. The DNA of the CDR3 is TGCAGTGCTAGTGGCGGTTCCCCAAGGGGTGAGCAGTTCTTC.

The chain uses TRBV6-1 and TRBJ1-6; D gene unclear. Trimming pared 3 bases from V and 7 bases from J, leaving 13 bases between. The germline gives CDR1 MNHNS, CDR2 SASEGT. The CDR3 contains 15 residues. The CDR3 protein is CASSERTPQNSPLHF. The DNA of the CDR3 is TGTGCCAGCAGTGAGAGGACTCCCCAAAATTCACCCCTCCACTTT.

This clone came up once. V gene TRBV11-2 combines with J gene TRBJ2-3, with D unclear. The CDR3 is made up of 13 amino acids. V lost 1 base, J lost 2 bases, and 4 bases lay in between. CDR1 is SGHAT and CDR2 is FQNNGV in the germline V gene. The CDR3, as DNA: TGTGCCAGCAGCTTAGGCTACACAGATACGCAGTATTTT. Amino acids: CASSLGYTDTQYF. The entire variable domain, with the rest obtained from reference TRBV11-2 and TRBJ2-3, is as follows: EAGVAQSPRYKIIEKRQSVAFWCNPISGHATLYWYQQILGQGPKLLIQFQNNGVVDDSQLPKDRFSAERLKGVDSTLKIQPAKLEDSAVYLCASSLGYTDTQYFGPGTRLTVL.

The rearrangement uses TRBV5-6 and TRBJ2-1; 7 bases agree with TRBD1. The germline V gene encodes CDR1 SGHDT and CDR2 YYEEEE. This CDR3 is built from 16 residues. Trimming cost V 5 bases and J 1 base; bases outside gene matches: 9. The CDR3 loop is CASSSDRDGSYNEQFF. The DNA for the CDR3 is TGTGCCAGCAGTTCCGACAGGGACGGGTCCTACAATGAGCAGTTCTTC.

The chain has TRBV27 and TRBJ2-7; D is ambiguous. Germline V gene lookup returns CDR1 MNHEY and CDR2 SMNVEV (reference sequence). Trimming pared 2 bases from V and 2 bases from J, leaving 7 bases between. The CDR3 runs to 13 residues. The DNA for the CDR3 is TGTGCCAGCAGTTTAGGGCTGACCTACGAGCAGTACTTC. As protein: CASSLGLTYEQYF.

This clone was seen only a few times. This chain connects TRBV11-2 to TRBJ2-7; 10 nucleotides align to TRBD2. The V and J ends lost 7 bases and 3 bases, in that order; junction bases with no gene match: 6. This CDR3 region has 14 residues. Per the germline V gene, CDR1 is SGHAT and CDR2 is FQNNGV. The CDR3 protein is CASTSWTSGYEQYF. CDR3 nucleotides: TGTGCCAGCACCTCCTGGACTAGCGGCTACGAGCAGTACTTC.